The rows below give T cell receptor beta chains drawn from one sample of a study of shared clonotypes between healthy human individuals. Only in-frame clones appear in the TCRdb table, and some are missing; sequencing was by immunoSEQ multiplex PCR. The repertoire holds more than 550,000 clones, with 92% as singletons. What was sequenced was naive CD8+ T cells sorted from blood. The origin of the receptors is a man younger than 40 in good health. Both conserved end residues are part of each CDR3. D genes are given only for firm matches. Only some rows state a clone size, as once, few, many or a class for expanded clones.

CDR3aa	CDR3nt	v_gene	abundance	j_gene	d_gene
CASSWTSGKKVYEQYF	TGTGCCAGCAGTTGGACTAGCGGGAAGAAGGTATACGAGCAGTACTTC	TRBV28	.	TRBJ2-7	TRBD2
CASSPERTGFGQPQHF	TGTGCCAGCAGCCCAGAGAGGACAGGCTTTGGCCAGCCCCAGCATTTT	TRBV7-2	.	TRBJ1-5	TRBD1
CASSPHRTGAENEQFF	TGTGCCAGCAGCCCACACAGGACAGGGGCGGAAAATGAGCAGTTCTTC	TRBV9	.	TRBJ2-1	TRBD1
CASSEWTGDSGNTIYF	TGTGCCAGCAGTGAGTGGACAGGGGACTCTGGAAACACCATATATTTT	TRBV6-1	.	TRBJ1-3	TRBD1
CATSRFDTWRDTEAFF	TGTGCCACCAGCAGGTTTGACACATGGCGGGACACTGAAGCTTTCTTT	TRBV15	.	TRBJ1-1	.
CASSEFYRDTGELFF	TGTGCCAGCAGTGAATTTTACAGGGACACCGGGGAGCTGTTTTTT	TRBV6-1	.	TRBJ2-2	.
CASSLRTGIEAFF	TGTGCCAGCAGCTTAAGGACGGGTATTGAAGCTTTCTTT	TRBV7-8	.	TRBJ1-1	.
CASNALGEAGGAYEQYF	TGCGCCAGCAACGCCCTCGGGGAAGCAGGGGGCGCATACGAGCAGTACTTC	TRBV5-1	once	TRBJ2-7	TRBD1
CASSHTSGRAHEQFF	TGTGCCAGCAGTCATACTAGCGGGAGGGCCCATGAGCAGTTCTTC	TRBV14	once	TRBJ2-1	TRBD2
CASSLGPAGGLGDTQYF	TGTGCCAGCAGCTTAGGTCCAGCGGGAGGGCTTGGAGATACGCAGTATTTT	TRBV7-6	.	TRBJ2-3	TRBD2
CASSPRDNSYEQYF	TGTGCCAGCAGTCCCCGGGACAACTCCTACGAGCAGTACTTC	TRBV27	.	TRBJ2-7	.
CASSPSGSAPYEQYF	TGTGCCAGCAGCCCGTCGGGGAGCGCTCCCTACGAGCAGTACTTC	TRBV27	.	TRBJ2-7	.